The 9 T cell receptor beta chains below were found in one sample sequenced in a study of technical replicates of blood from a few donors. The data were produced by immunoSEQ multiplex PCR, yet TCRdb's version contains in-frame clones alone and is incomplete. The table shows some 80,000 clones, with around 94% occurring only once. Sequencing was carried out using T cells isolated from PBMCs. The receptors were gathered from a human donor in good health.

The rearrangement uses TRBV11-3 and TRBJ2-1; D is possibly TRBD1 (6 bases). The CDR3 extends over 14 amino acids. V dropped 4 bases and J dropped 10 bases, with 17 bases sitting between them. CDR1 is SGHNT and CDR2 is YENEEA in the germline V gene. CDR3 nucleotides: TGTGCCAGCAGCTCCACGGTTAACAGGGTAGAGCAGTTCTTC. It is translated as CASSSTVNRVEQFF.

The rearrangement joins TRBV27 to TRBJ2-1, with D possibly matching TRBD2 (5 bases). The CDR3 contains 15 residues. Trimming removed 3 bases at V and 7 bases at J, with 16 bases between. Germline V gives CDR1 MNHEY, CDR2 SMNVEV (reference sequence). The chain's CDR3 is CASSLLWERQNEQFF. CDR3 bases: TGTGCCAGCAGTTTGCTGTGGGAGAGGCAGAATGAGCAGTTCTTC.

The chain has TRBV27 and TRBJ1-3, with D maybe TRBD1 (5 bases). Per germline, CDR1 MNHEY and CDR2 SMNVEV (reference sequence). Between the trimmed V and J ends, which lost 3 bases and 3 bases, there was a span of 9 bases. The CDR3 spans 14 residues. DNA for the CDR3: TGTGCCAGCAGTTTTAGGGGATTTGGAAACACCATATATTTT. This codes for CASSFRGFGNTIYF.

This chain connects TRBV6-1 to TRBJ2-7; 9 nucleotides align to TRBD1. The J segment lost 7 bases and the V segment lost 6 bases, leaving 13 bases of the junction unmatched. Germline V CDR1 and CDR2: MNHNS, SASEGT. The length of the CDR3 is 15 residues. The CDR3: CASRDRQGQGAEQYF. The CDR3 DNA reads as TGTGCCAGCAGGGACCGACAGGGACAGGGTGCGGAGCAGTACTTC.

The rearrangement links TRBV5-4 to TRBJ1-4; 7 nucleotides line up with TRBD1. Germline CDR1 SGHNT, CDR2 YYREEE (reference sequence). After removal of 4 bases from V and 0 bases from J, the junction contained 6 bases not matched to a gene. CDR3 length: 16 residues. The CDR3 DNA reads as TGTGCCAGCAGCCCCGACAGGGCCTCAACTAATGAAAAACTGTTTTTT. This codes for CASSPDRASTNEKLFF.

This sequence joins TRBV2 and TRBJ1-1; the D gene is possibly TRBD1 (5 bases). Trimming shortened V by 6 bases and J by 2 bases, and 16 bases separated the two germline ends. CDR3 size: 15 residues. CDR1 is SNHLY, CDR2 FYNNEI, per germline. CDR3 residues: CASRAYETVNTEAFF. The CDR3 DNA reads TGTGCCAGCAGGGCCTATGAGACAGTCAACACTGAAGCTTTCTTT.

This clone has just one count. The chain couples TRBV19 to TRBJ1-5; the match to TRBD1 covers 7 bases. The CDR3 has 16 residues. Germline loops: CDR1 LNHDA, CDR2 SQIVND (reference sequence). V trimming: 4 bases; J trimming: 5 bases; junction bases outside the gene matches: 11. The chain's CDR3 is CASSTLQGGPYQPQHF. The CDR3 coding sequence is TGTGCCAGTAGTACCCTCCAGGGGGGTCCCTATCAGCCCCAGCATTTT.

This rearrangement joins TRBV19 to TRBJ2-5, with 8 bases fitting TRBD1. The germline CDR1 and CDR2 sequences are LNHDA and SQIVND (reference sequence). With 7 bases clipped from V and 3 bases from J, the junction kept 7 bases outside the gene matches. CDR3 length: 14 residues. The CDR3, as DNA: TGTGCCAGTAAGGACAGGGTCGGCGAAGAGACCCAGTACTTC. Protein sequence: CASKDRVGEETQYF.

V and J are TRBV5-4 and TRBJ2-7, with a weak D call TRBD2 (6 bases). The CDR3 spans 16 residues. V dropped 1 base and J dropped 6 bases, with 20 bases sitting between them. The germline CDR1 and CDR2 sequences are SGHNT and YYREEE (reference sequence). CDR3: CASSLPSFWDSPEQYF. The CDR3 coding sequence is TGTGCCAGCAGCTTGCCCTCTTTCTGGGACTCGCCCGAGCAGTACTTC.